The source of this TCR beta chain is a study of blood T cells in healthy people across ages. This clonotype was seen more than once but under ten times. The CDR3 sequence is 13 residues long. The germline V gene has CDR1 SQVTM and CDR2 ANQGSEA. V dropped 1 base and J dropped 6 bases, with 10 bases sitting between them. Alongside a J-beta primer mix, a sample-barcoded 5' primer served in a second PCR lasting about 7 to 12 cycles. TCRdb itself ran the 5' RACE reads through MiXCR, one entry per CDR3 protein. The sample records over 1,500,000 distinct CDR3 sequences, roughly 50% being singletons. The sequencing input was blood. This clonotype originated in a middle-aged woman in good health. V is TRBV29-1 and J is TRBJ2-1; D uncertain. CDR3 region: CSVEVGGINEQFF. As DNA, the CDR3 is TGCAGCGTTGAAGTAGGTGGGATCAATGAGCAGTTCTTC.